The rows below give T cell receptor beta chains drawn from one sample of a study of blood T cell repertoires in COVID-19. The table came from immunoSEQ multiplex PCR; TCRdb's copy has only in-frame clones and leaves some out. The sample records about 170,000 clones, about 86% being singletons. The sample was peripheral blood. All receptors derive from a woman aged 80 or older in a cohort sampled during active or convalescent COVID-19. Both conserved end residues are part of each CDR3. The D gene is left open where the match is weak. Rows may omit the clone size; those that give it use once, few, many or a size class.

DNA: TGTGCCAGCAGGGGCACCGGAACAGCCACCGGGGAGCTGTTTTTT; CDR3: CASRGTGTATGELFF; J: TRBJ2-2; D: .; V: TRBV7-9; size: .
DNA: TGTGCCAGCAGCTTAGGTTCTTTCTTCGGGACAGGGGGTAGCTACACCTTC; CDR3: CASSLGSFFGTGGSYTF; J: TRBJ1-2; D: TRBD1; V: TRBV11-3; size: many
DNA: TGTGCCATCAGTAATAAGAAGCGGGGGGGGCCAACCGGTGTCACCGGGGAGCTGTTTTTT; CDR3: CAISNKKRGGPTGVTGELFF; J: TRBJ2-2; D: TRBD2; V: TRBV10-3; size: .
DNA: TGTGCCAGCAGCCCCCGCGGGGATTTAGAAGTAGCTTTCTTT; CDR3: CASSPRGDLEVAFF; J: TRBJ1-1; D: .; V: TRBV11-3; size: .
DNA: TGTGCCACCAGTGAAACCGGGGGGGCGGCCGGGGAGCTGTTTTTT; CDR3: CATSETGGAAGELFF; J: TRBJ2-2; D: TRBD2; V: TRBV24-1; size: many
DNA: TGCAGCGTTGTAAGCGGGAATCAGCCCCAGCATTTT; CDR3: CSVVSGNQPQHF; J: TRBJ1-5; D: .; V: TRBV29-1; size: .
DNA: TGTGCCAGCAGCCTATGGGGAGCGGGGGCCAAGAACTACGAGCAGTACTTC; CDR3: CASSLWGAGAKNYEQYF; J: TRBJ2-7; D: TRBD2; V: TRBV3-1/TRBV3-2; size: .
DNA: TGTGCCAGCAGTAAAGGAGGGAAAGGTGGCTACACCTTC; CDR3: CASSKGGKGGYTF; J: TRBJ1-2; D: .; V: TRBV28; size: .
DNA: TGTGCCACCAGCGGTTGGGGCTGGAATTCCCCTAGGAATGAGCAGTTCTTC; CDR3: CATSGWGWNSPRNEQFF; J: TRBJ2-1; D: .; V: TRBV15; size: few
DNA: TGTGCCAGCAGACAACAAGCGGGAGGGCACAGTGAGCAGTTCTTC; CDR3: CASRQQAGGHSEQFF; J: TRBJ2-1; D: TRBD2; V: TRBV6-6; size: .
DNA: TGTGCTAGTGGGGTAGAGAACTATGGCTACACCTTC; CDR3: CASGVENYGYTF; J: TRBJ1-2; D: .; V: TRBV12-5; size: .
DNA: TGTGCCAGCAGCGCCCGGGCTAGCGGAACCCGCACAGATACGCAGTATTTT; CDR3: CASSARASGTRTDTQYF; J: TRBJ2-3; D: TRBD2; V: TRBV3-1/TRBV3-2; size: .
DNA: TGTGCCAGCAGCCTGGGTCAGGGGAACACTGAAGCTTTCTTT; CDR3: CASSLGQGNTEAFF; J: TRBJ1-1; D: .; V: TRBV11-3; size: .
DNA: TGTGCCGCGAGCCGCGACACGAATCAGCCCCAGCATTTT; CDR3: CAASRDTNQPQHF; J: TRBJ1-5; D: .; V: TRBV10-3; size: .
DNA: TGTGCCAGCAGTTATCTCGGCGCCGGGGTCTACGAGCAGTACTTC; CDR3: CASSYLGAGVYEQYF; J: TRBJ2-7; D: .; V: TRBV6-2/TRBV6-3; size: .
DNA: TGTGCTAGCAGCCGCTGGACTAGCGGGGAACAAGAGACCCAGTACTTC; CDR3: CASSRWTSGEQETQYF; J: TRBJ2-5; D: TRBD2; V: TRBV7-7; size: .
DNA: TGTGCAGCGTCGGAGGGGAGTTTCAATCAGCCCCAGCATTTT; CDR3: CAASEGSFNQPQHF; J: TRBJ1-5; D: .; V: TRBV19; size: .
DNA: TGTGCCAGCAGCTTAGCAGACAGGTTTGACACTGAAGCTTTCTTT; CDR3: CASSLADRFDTEAFF; J: TRBJ1-1; D: .; V: TRBV11-3; size: .
DNA: TGTGCCAGCAGTTCACAGGCCCCGATACCCCAGTATTTT; CDR3: CASSSQAPIPQYF; J: TRBJ2-3; D: .; V: TRBV12-3/TRBV12-4; size: few
DNA: TGTGCCAGCAGTTCTAGTCCCTCCTACGAGCAGTACTTC; CDR3: CASSSSPSYEQYF; J: TRBJ2-7; D: .; V: TRBV28; size: once